These 2 T cell receptor beta chains came from one sample sequenced in a study of blood T cells in healthy people across ages. The use of a sample-barcoded 5' primer and a J-beta primer mix characterized a second PCR of roughly 6 to 11 cycles. TCRdb fed the 5' RACE reads into MiXCR, producing one record per CDR3 protein. This sample has some 640,000 distinct CDR3 sequences, with roughly 50% found just once. The sample taken for sequencing was blood. These receptors came from a woman aged 60-75 years in good health.

This chain connects TRBV18 to TRBJ2-7; TRBD2 might be the D (6 bases). This CDR3 is 16 amino acids long. Germline V gives CDR1 KGHSH, CDR2 LQKENI. Trimming cost V 3 bases and J 2 bases, with 17 bases left between them. The CDR3 sequence is CASSPQRGLTPYEQYF. CDR3 bases: TGTGCCAGCTCACCCCAACGGGGACTGACACCCTACGAGCAGTACTTC.

There are a few counts of this clonotype. J is TRBJ2-5 and V is TRBV3-1, with D tentatively TRBD1 or TRBD2 (5 bases each). This CDR3 is built from 13 residues. V shed 4 bases and J shed 13 bases, with 19 bases lying between them. Germline V lookup: CDR1 LGHDT, CDR2 YNNKEL (reference sequence). In DNA form, the CDR3 reads TGTGCCAGCAGCCTGTCGGGACGGCAATTATGGTACTTC. The encoded protein is CASSLSGRQLWYF.